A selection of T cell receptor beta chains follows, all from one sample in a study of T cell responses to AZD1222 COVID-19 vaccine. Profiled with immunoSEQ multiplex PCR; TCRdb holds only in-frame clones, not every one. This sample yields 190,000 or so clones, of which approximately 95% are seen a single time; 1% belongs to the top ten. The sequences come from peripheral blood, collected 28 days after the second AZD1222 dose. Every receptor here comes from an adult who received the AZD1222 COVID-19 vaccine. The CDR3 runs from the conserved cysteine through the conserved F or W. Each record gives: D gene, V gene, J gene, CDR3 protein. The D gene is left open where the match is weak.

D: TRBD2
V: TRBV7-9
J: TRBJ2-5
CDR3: CASSLVASGRETQYF

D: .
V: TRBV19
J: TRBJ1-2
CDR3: CASTPAATNYGYTF

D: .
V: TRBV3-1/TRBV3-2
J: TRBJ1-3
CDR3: CASSQDVGRGNTIYF

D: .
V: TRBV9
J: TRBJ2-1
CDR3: CASSEAGLTYNEQFF

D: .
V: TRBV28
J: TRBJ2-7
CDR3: CASSSPGTGSYEQYF

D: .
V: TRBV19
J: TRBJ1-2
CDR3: CASRPGRDGYTF

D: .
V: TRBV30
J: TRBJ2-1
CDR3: CAWSIFRGNEQFF

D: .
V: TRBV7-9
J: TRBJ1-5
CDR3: CASSSGWGQPQHF

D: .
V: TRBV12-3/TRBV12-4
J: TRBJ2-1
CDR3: CASSVSDEQFF

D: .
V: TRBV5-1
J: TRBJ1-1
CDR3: CASSVTEGTEAFF

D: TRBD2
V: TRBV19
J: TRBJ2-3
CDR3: CASNPAGGLETQYF

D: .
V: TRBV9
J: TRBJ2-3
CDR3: CASSPRGLRTDTQYF

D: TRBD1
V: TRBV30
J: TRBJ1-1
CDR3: CAWSPLGQASTEAFF

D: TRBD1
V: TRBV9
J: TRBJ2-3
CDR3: CASSAPGTGYPDTQYF

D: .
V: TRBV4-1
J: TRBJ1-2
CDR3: CASSQDLPDSNGYTF

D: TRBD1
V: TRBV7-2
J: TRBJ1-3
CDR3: CASSLGQGSSGNTIYF

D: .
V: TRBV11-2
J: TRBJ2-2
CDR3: CASSTSRTDHTGELFF

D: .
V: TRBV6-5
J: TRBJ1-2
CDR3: CASSYGGAGGYTF

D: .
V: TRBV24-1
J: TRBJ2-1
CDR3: CATSDLGWGEDNEQFF

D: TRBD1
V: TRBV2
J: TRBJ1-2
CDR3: CASSSGTGIGYGYTF

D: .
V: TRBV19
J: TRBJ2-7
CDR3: CASSMKSGRYEQYF

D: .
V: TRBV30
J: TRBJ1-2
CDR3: CAWSVHEGYGYTF

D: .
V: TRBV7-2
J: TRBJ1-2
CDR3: CASSFSGGDYTF

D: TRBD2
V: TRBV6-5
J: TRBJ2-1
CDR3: CASRVTSGGSNEQFF

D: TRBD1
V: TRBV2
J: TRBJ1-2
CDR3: CASSSVRDRAGYTF

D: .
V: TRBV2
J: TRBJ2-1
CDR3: CASSDYNEQFF

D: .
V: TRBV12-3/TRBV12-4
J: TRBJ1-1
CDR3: CASRQDRGEAFF

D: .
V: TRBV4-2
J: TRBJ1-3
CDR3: CASSQGSALSGNTIYF

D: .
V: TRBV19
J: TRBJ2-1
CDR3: CASRGPYNEQFF

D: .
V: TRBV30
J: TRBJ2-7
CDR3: CAWRGAYYEQYF

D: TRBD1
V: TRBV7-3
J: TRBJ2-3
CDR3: CASSRGTDTDTQYF

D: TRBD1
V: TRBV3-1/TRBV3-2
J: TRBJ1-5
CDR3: CASSQDQRQGQPQHF

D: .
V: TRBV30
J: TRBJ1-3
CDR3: CAWSVRLRLHF

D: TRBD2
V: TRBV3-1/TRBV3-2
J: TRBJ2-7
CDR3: CASSQRGGTSFYEQYF

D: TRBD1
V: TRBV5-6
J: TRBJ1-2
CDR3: CASSPTGVGYTF

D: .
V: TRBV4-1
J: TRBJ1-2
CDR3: CASSQVSGQGIMVRGYTF

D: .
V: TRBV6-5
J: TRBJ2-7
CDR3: CASTKGQGISYEQYF

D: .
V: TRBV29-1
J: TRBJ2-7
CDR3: CSVRVSYYEQYF

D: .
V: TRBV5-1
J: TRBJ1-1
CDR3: CASSLGGIEAFF

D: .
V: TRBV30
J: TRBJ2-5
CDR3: CAWRGAGETQYF

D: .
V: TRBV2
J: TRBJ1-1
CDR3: CASSRVTEAFF

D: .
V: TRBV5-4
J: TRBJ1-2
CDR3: CASSYGDGVYGYTF

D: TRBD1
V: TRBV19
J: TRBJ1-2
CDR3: CASSMYQGASYGYTF

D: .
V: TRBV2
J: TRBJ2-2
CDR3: CASMGQNTGELFF

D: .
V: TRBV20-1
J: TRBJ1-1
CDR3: CSASSRQEAFF

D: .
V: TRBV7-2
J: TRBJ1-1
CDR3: CASSLVRDTEAFF

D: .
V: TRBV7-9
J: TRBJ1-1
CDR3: CASSPQSAKNTEAFF

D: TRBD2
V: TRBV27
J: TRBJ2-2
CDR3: CASSFFMGGSKRNTGELFF

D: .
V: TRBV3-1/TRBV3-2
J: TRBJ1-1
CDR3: CASSQEPRGAFF

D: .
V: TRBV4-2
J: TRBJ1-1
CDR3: CASSQDAGRQRGTFF

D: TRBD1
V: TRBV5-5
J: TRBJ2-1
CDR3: CASSLGQGGYNEQFF